This T cell receptor beta chain derives from a study of T-cell reconstitution after alpha-beta-depleted transplantation in children. It was with unique molecular identifiers that the TCRbeta library was prepared. MiXCR was run by TCRdb on the PCR reads, yielding one entry per CDR3 protein. The profile covers about 610,000 distinct CDR3 sequences, with over 9.5% appearing a single time and about 4% taken by the ten largest. The sequences come from PBMCs from the stem cell graft donor, collected from the stem cell graft. The clonotype originates from a human donor who donated a stem cell graft to a child with acute myeloid leukemia.

CDR3 DNA sequence: TGTGCCAGTAGTCGCCACAATAGCAATCAGCCCCAGCATTTT. This gives the protein CASSRHNSNQPQHF. The V gene is TRBV19, the J gene TRBJ1-5; D not resolved. The germline CDR1 and CDR2 sequences are LNHDA and SQIVND (reference sequence). With 5 bases removed from V and 0 bases from J, the gap between germline ends came to 8 bases. The CDR3 totals 14 residues.